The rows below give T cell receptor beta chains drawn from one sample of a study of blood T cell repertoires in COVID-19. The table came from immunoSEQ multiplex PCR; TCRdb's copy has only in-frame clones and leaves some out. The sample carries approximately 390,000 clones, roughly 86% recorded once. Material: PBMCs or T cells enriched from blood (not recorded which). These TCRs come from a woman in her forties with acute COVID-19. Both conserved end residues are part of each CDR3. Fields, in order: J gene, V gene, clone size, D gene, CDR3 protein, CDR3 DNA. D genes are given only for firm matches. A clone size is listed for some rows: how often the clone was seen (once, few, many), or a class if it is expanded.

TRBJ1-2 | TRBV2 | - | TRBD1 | CASSDGQGSAGGYTF | TGTGCCAGCAGTGACGGACAGGGGTCTGCCGGTGGCTACACCTTC
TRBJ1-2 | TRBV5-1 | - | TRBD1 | CASSFTSGQGFRGDYTF | TGCGCCAGCAGCTTTACCTCGGGACAGGGATTTAGGGGCGACTACACCTTC
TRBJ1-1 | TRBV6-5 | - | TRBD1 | CASSSDRVSNTEAFF | TGTGCCAGCAGCTCCGACAGGGTTTCGAACACTGAAGCTTTCTTT
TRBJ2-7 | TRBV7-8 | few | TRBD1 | CASSFGTGYEQYF | TGTGCCAGCAGTTTTGGGACAGGGTACGAGCAGTACTTC
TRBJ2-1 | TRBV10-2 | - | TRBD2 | CASSSEAGDNNEQFF | TGCGCCAGCTCCTCGGAAGCGGGGGATAACAATGAGCAGTTCTTC
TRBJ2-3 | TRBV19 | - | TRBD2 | CASSIGSGGASTDTQYF | TGTGCCAGTAGTATAGGGAGCGGGGGGGCGAGTACAGATACGCAGTATTTT
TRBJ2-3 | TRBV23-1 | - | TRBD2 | CASSHSHRTSAGTDTQYF | TGCGCCAGCAGTCATTCCCACCGGACTAGCGCTGGCACAGATACGCAGTATTTT
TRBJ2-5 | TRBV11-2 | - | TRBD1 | CASSTDRGQETQYF | TGTGCCAGCAGCACCGACAGGGGGCAAGAGACCCAGTACTTC
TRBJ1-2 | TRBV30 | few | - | CAWSVLQDYGYTF | TGTGCCTGGAGTGTACTACAGGATTATGGCTACACCTTC
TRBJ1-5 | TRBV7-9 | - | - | CASSWGGVDQPQHF | TGTGCCAGCAGCTGGGGAGGGGTCGATCAGCCCCAGCATTTT
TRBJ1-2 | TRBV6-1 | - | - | CASSEAPEGDGYTF | TGTGCCAGCAGTGAGGCACCCGAGGGAGATGGCTACACCTTC
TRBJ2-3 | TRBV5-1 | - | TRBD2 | CASSLVPGLAGRGDTQYF | TGCGCCAGCAGCTTGGTACCGGGACTAGCGGGGAGAGGGGATACGCAGTATTTT
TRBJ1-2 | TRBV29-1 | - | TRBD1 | CSVEERQGAGGYTF | TGCAGCGTTGAAGAAAGGCAGGGGGCAGGTGGCTACACCTTC
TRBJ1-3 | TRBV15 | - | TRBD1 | CATSRVTGSSGNTIYF | TGTGCCACCAGCAGAGTGACAGGGTCCTCTGGAAACACCATATATTTT
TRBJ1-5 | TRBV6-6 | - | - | CASSYTHRNDQPQHF | TGTGCCAGCAGTTACACCCACAGGAACGATCAGCCCCAGCATTTT
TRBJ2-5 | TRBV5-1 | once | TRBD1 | CASSLGRGRETQYF | TGCGCCAGCAGCTTGGGAAGGGGGCGTGAGACCCAGTACTTC
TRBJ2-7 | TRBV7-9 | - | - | CASSRRGGMSSYEQYF | TGTGCCAGCAGCCGCCGCGGAGGGATGAGCTCCTACGAGCAGTACTTC
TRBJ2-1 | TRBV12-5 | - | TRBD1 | CASGLDYHRQGSGQFF | TGTGCTAGTGGTTTGGACTACCACCGACAGGGAAGCGGGCAGTTCTTC
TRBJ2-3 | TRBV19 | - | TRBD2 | CASTPGASGGTDTQYF | TGTGCCAGTACCCCCGGGGCTAGCGGGGGCACAGATACGCAGTATTTT
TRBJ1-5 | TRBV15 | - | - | CATRLGANQPQHF | TGTGCCACCAGGTTGGGGGCAAATCAGCCCCAGCATTTT
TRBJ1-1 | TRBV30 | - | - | CAWSVPPPGAFF | TGTGCCTGGAGTGTACCTCCCCCGGGAGCTTTCTTT
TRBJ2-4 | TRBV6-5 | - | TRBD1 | CATQDRGLAKNIQYF | TGTGCCACCCAGGACAGGGGCTTAGCCAAAAACATTCAGTACTTC
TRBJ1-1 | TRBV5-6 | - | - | CASSLYTEAFF | TGTGCCAGCAGCCTCTACACTGAAGCTTTCTTT
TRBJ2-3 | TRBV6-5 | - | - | CASTSTSTDTQYF | TGTGCCAGCACTAGTACTAGCACAGATACGCAGTATTTT
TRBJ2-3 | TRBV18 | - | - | CASSLSLALTDTQYF | TGTGCCAGCTCACTCTCCTTGGCCCTCACAGATACGCAGTATTTT
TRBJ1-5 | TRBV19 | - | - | CASSMGGGDNQPQHF | TGTGCCAGTAGTATGGGGGGGGGAGATAATCAGCCCCAGCATTTT
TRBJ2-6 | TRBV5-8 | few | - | CASSLNIDSSGANVLTF | TGTGCCAGCAGCTTGAATATCGACAGCTCTGGGGCCAACGTCCTGACTTTC
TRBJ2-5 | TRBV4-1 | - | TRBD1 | CASSPGTDQETQYF | TGCGCCAGCAGCCCTGGGACAGATCAAGAGACCCAGTACTTC
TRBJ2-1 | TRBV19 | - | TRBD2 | CASSMTGTRVVDEQFF | TGTGCCAGTAGTATGACCGGGACTAGGGTGGTGGATGAGCAGTTCTTC
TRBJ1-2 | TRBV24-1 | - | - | CATSAWDSTYGYTF | TGTGCCACCAGTGCGTGGGACTCTACCTATGGCTACACCTTC
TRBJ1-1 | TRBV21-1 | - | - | CASSKATWANTEAFF | TGTGCCAGCAGCAAAGCGACCTGGGCGAACACTGAAGCTTTCTTT
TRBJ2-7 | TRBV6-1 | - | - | CASSERGSSYEQYF | TGTGCCAGCAGTGAACGGGGTAGCTCCTACGAGCAGTACTTC
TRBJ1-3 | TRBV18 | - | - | CASSLDTFGNTIYF | TGTGCCAGCTCACTTGACACTTTTGGAAACACCATATATTTT
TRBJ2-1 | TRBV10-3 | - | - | CAIRQNNEQFF | TGTGCCATCAGGCAGAACAATGAGCAGTTCTTC
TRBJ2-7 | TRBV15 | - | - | CATSRDRGYEQYF | TGTGCCACCAGCAGAGATCGCGGCTACGAGCAGTACTTC
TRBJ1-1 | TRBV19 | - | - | CASSDSSNTEAFF | TGTGCCAGTAGTGACAGCTCGAACACTGAAGCTTTCTTT
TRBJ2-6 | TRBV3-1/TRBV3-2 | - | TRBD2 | CASSPLRGGPGANVLTF | TGTGCCAGCAGCCCCCTTCGGGGAGGGCCTGGGGCCAACGTCCTGACTTTC
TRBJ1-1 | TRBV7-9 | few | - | CASSTQGRDEAFF | TGTGCCAGCAGCACCCAAGGACGGGATGAAGCTTTCTTT
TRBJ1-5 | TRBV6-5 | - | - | CASSYSTGSTQHF | TGTGCCAGCAGTTACTCGACGGGGAGTACCCAGCATTTT
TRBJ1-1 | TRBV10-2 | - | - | CASSALGSNTEAFF | TGCGCCAGCAGTGCTCTGGGGAGTAACACTGAAGCTTTCTTT
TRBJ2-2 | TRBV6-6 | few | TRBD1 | CASSRTAGSGTGIFDTGELFF | TGTGCCAGCAGCCGAACGGCAGGAAGCGGGACAGGGATCTTTGACACCGGGGAGCTGTTTTTT
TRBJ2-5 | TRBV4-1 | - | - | CASSQDLAETQYF | TGCGCCAGCAGCCAAGATCTGGCCGAGACCCAGTACTTC
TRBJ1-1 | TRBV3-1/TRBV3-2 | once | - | CASSLSTGQRNTEAFF | TGTGCCAGCAGCCTCTCGACGGGACAAAGGAACACTGAAGCTTTCTTT
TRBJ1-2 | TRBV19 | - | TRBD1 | CASSHKDRDGYTF | TGTGCCAGTAGCCATAAGGACAGGGATGGCTACACCTTC
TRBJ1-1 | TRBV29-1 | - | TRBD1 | CSISPGQGTEAFF | TGCAGCATATCTCCGGGACAGGGCACTGAAGCTTTCTTT
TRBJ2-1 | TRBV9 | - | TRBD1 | CASSVADRSFGNEQFF | TGTGCCAGCAGCGTAGCGGACAGGTCTTTTGGCAATGAGCAGTTCTTC
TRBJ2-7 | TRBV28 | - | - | CASSPHRDGKDEQYF | TGTGCCAGCAGCCCACACAGGGACGGTAAGGACGAGCAGTACTTC